Ten or more counts support the clone carrying this TCR beta chain. V shed 4 bases and J shed 9 bases, with 16 bases lying between them. Germline assignment: CDR1 DFQATT and CDR2 SNEGSKA (reference sequence). The CDR3 length is 12 residues. The data are from a study of T cells in Graves' hyperthyroidism and ophthalmopathy. Uncontrolled infection, other autoimmune disease, pregnancy or lactation barred patients from enrollment. Amplification targeted TCR beta CDR3 regions from RNA transcripts. HTBI primers were used for first-round RT-PCR of the TCR CDR3. Each CDR3 protein gets one entry after TCRdb re-called the multiplex PCR reads with MiXCR. Of 350,000 to 450,000 distinct CDR3 sequences listed, about 15% were seen once; the top ten hold around a third.

Sequencing was carried out using blood. The rearrangement links TRBV20-1 to TRBJ2-7; D unresolved. The source of this sequence is a woman under 40 with Graves' hyperthyroidism that later progressed to Graves' ophthalmopathy. The CDR3 protein is CSATKIGVVQYF. The CDR3 DNA sequence: TGCAGTGCTACCAAAATTGGGGTAGTGCAGTACTTC.